Listed here are 30 T cell receptor beta chains from one sample, sequenced in a study of cytomegalovirus exposure and HLA in healthy donors. Sequencing used immunoSEQ multiplex PCR; TCRdb keeps in-frame clones, though not all of them. The data contain 150,000 or so clones, 86% of them singletons. The sequenced sample was PBMCs. These receptor sequences come from a human donor in good health.

This chain connects TRBV5-1 to TRBJ1-3, with D unclear. The CDR3 has 16 amino acids. V lost 1 base to trimming and J lost 0 bases, with 11 bases between them. CDR1 is SGHRS, CDR2 YFSETQ, per germline. CDR3 loop: CASSLTPYVSGNTIYF. CDR3 sequence (DNA): TGCGCCAGCAGCTTGACCCCCTATGTCTCTGGAAACACCATATATTTT.

The rearrangement joins TRBV2 to TRBJ1-2, with 9 bases lining up with TRBD1. Germline values: CDR1 SNHLY, CDR2 FYNNEI. The CDR3 is 14 amino acids. Losses at the gene ends were 7 bases for V and 2 bases for J; bases not matched to a gene: 5. The CDR3 is CASTMDRGNYGYTF. The DNA for the CDR3 is TGTGCCAGCACTATGGACAGGGGCAACTATGGCTACACCTTC.

This clone occurred a few times. The chain couples TRBV18 to TRBJ1-1; 7 bases are a match to TRBD1. CDR3 length equals 16 residues. V shed 3 bases and J 1 base; nucleotides not matched to a gene: 8. CDR1 and CDR2 from the germline V gene are KGHSH and LQKENI. Here the CDR3 DNA reads TGTGCCAGCTCACCTGGGACAGCCGCCCAGAACACTGAAGCTTTCTTT. Amino acid sequence: CASSPGTAAQNTEAFF.

Only one count was recorded for this clone. The V gene is TRBV4-1, the J gene TRBJ1-4, with 7 bases fitting TRBD1. Germline CDR1 MGHRA, CDR2 YSYEKL. J gave up 6 bases and V 0 bases, and 13 bases lay outside the gene matches. The CDR3 is made up of 18 amino acids. The CDR3 protein is CASSQEGGQDRPDEKLFF. As DNA, the CDR3 is TGCGCCAGCAGCCAAGAAGGAGGGCAGGACAGGCCTGATGAAAAACTGTTTTTT.

This clone was seen a handful of times. The gene calls are TRBV30 and TRBJ1-1; perhaps TRBD1 as D (5 bases). V was shortened by 5 bases and J by 5 bases, with 9 bases between the two germline ends. CDR3 size: 11 residues. From germline, CDR1 is GTSNPN and CDR2 SVGIG (reference sequence). Written as DNA, the CDR3 is TGTGCCTGGTCTCAGGGAACTGAAGCTTTCTTT. The encoded protein is CAWSQGTEAFF.

The genes are TRBV5-1 and TRBJ2-7; 7 positions match TRBD1. The CDR3 covers 16 residues. Germline assignment: CDR1 SGHRS and CDR2 YFSETQ. The V and J ends lost 0 bases and 3 bases, in that order; junction bases with no gene match: 9. The DNA of the CDR3 is TGCGCCAGCAGCTTGGCCGTCGGGACAGAATACTACGAGCAGTACTTC. It is translated as CASSLAVGTEYYEQYF.

This chain links TRBV18 with TRBJ1-1, with D possibly TRBD1 on 6 matching bases. Germline CDR1 KGHSH, CDR2 LQKENI. V gave up 2 bases and J gave up 4 bases, with 14 bases separating them. The CDR3 extends over 15 amino acids. The CDR3 here is CASSPRPKGVTEAFF. CDR3 DNA sequence: TGTGCCAGCTCACCAAGACCCAAGGGGGTCACTGAAGCTTTCTTT.

The chain recombines TRBV19 with TRBJ2-1, with D possibly being TRBD1 (5 bases). The germline V and J ends were trimmed by 6 bases and 6 bases, with 21 bases remaining between them. CDR3 length equals 16 residues. The germline CDR1 and CDR2 sequences are LNHDA and SQIVND (reference sequence). CDR3 protein: CASRPFGAPMGNEQFF. As DNA, the CDR3 is TGTGCCAGTAGGCCCTTTGGGGCCCCTATGGGCAATGAGCAGTTCTTC.

This chain links TRBV9 with TRBJ1-4; D is possibly TRBD1 (6 bases). This CDR3 region has 14 residues. Trimming took off 0 bases at V and 5 bases at J, with 8 bases between the two ends. Germline V CDR1 and CDR2: SGDLS, YYNGEE. The CDR3 is CASSVGTGNEKLFF. As DNA, the CDR3 is TGTGCCAGCAGCGTAGGAACAGGGAATGAAAAACTGTTTTTT. The complete variable domain, with remaining parts taken from reference TRBV9 and TRBJ1-4, reads DSGVTQTPKHLITATGQRVTLRCSPRSGDLSVYWYQQSLDQGLQFLIQYYNGEERAKGNILERFSAQQFPDLHSELNLSSLELGDSALYFCASSVGTGNEKLFFGSGTQLSVL.

This chain links TRBV5-1 with TRBJ2-2; D uncertain. Per the germline V gene, CDR1 is SGHRS and CDR2 is YFSETQ. V was clipped by 0 bases and J by 5 bases, with 5 bases between them. The CDR3 has 13 amino acids. The CDR3 DNA reads as TGCGCCAGCAGCTTGGTAGTGACCGGGGAGCTGTTTTTT. Translating gives CASSLVVTGELFF.

This chain connects TRBV11-1 to TRBJ1-2; 7 positions match TRBD1. The V segment lost 2 bases and the J segment 4 bases; nucleotides outside the gene matches: 4. This CDR3 is built from 14 residues. Germline lookup yields CDR1 SGHAT and CDR2 FQDESV (reference sequence). The CDR3 reads CASSLNRGLYGYTF. The CDR3 region has the DNA TGTGCCAGCAGCTTAAACAGGGGCCTCTATGGCTACACCTTC. Using reference TRBV11-1 and TRBJ1-2 for the parts outside the CDR3, the full variable domain is EAEVAQSPRYKITEKSQAVAFWCDPISGHATLYWYRQILGQGPELLVQFQDESVVDDSQLPKDRFSAERLKGVDSTLKIQPAELGDSAMYLCASSLNRGLYGYTFGSGTRLTVV.

The gene calls are TRBV4-2 and TRBJ1-2; D unresolved. Trimming removed 0 bases from V and 2 bases from J, with 7 bases in between. The V gene's germline CDR1 is LGHNA and CDR2 YNFKEQ. This CDR3 is 14 amino acids long. The CDR3 DNA is TGTGCCAGCAGCCAAGATCCACAGAACTATGGCTACACCTTC. Translation gives CASSQDPQNYGYTF.

The chain uses TRBV27 and TRBJ2-1; possibly TRBD2 for D (6 bases). Germline V gene lookup returns CDR1 MNHEY and CDR2 SMNVEV (reference sequence). Trimming pared 9 bases from V and 11 bases from J, leaving 8 bases between. This CDR3 is built from 9 residues. Written as DNA, the CDR3 is TGTGCCAGAGGGACTCAGCAGTTCTTC. Translation gives CARGTQQFF.

The gene calls are TRBV6-5 and TRBJ2-7; D is perhaps TRBD1 (5 bases). The CDR3 has 15 amino acids. The germline CDR1 and CDR2 sequences are MNHEY and SVGAGI. The germline V and J ends were trimmed by 6 bases and 0 bases, with 15 bases remaining between them. The CDR3 region has the DNA TGTGCCAGCAGACCCCTACAGGTGATCTCCTACGAGCAGTACTTC. Protein product: CASRPLQVISYEQYF.

CDR3 in amino acids: CASSKECRRLSSNQPQHF. Here the CDR3 DNA reads TGTGCCAGCAGCAAAGAGTGCCGCCGACTCTCTAGCAATCAGCCCCAGCATTTT. The chain is built from TRBV21-1 and TRBJ1-5. TRBV21-1 is classified as a pseudogene. This CDR3 is built from 18 residues.

The chain uses TRBV7-2 and TRBJ2-7, with 8 nucleotides matching TRBD2. Per germline, CDR1 SGHTA and CDR2 FQGNSA. This CDR3 comprises 14 residues. V lost 3 bases and J lost 6; bases outside the gene matches: 7. The CDR3 protein is CASSFIGGASEQYF. The CDR3 DNA reads as TGTGCCAGCAGCTTTATCGGGGGGGCATCCGAGCAGTACTTC.

This chain joins TRBV5-7 and TRBJ2-7, with D tentatively TRBD1 (5 bases). TRBV5-7 is an ORF; its function is uncertain. This CDR3 comprises 17 residues. Trimming pared 4 bases from V and 7 bases from J, leaving 27 bases between. CDR3 loop: CASSQDLGQDLRKEQYF. CDR3 DNA: TGTGCCAGCAGCCAGGACCTCGGACAAGACCTACGAAAGGAGCAGTACTTC.

The chain uses TRBV7-2 and TRBJ2-7, with D possibly TRBD1 on 5 matching bases. CDR1 SGHTA and CDR2 FQGNSA come from the germline V gene. With 6 bases removed from V and 2 bases from J, the gap between germline ends came to 8 bases. The CDR3 is 12 residues long. CDR3 region: CASRGATYEQYF. In DNA form, the CDR3 reads TGTGCCAGCAGAGGGGCCACCTACGAGCAGTACTTC.

This chain uses TRBV6-5 with TRBJ1-4; maybe TRBD1 (6 bases). CDR1 and CDR2 (germline): MNHEY, SVGAGI. Trimming shortened V by 6 bases and J by 10 bases, and 12 bases separated the two germline ends. CDR3 length: 12 amino acids. CDR3 loop: CASRTTGRKLFF. CDR3 bases: TGTGCCAGCAGAACCACAGGGAGAAAACTGTTTTTT.

V gene TRBV11-2 combines with J gene TRBJ1-6; maybe TRBD1 (5 bases). The CDR3 is 16 amino acids. The V gene lost 1 base and the J gene lost 4 bases, with 11 bases spanning the gap. The germline V gene encodes CDR1 SGHAT and CDR2 FQNNGV. The CDR3 sequence is CASSLAPRGYNSPLHF. In DNA form, the CDR3 reads TGTGCCAGCAGCTTAGCACCCCGGGGGTATAATTCACCCCTCCACTTT.

This clone was detected only a few times. This chain uses TRBV6-1 with TRBJ2-2, with 11 nucleotides matching TRBD2. The CDR3 extends over 17 amino acids. After removal of 4 bases from V and 1 base from J, the junction contained 5 bases not matched to a gene. Germline assignment: CDR1 MNHNS and CDR2 SASEGT. CDR3 in amino acids: CASSALAGGGNTGELFF. CDR3 nucleotide sequence: TGTGCCAGCAGTGCTCTAGCGGGGGGTGGGAACACCGGGGAGCTGTTTTTT.

This clone showed up just once. The chain has TRBV14 and TRBJ1-3, with D possibly TRBD1 on 5 matching bases. Deletions cut 1 base from V and 4 bases from J, with 11 bases between. CDR1 is SGHDN and CDR2 is FVKESK in the germline V gene. The CDR3 runs to 15 residues. The CDR3 DNA is TGTGCCAGCAGCCAAGTGGGGGGTTCCGGAAACACCATATATTTT. Its protein is CASSQVGGSGNTIYF.

V gene TRBV18 combines with J gene TRBJ1-2; D is possibly TRBD1 (5 bases). The germline CDR1 and CDR2 sequences are KGHSH and LQKENI. V was shortened by 3 bases and J by 4 bases, with 12 bases between the two germline ends. The CDR3 extends over 14 amino acids. CDR3 DNA: TGTGCCAGCTCACCCAGCAGGGAGGGCTATGGCTACACCTTC. The encoded protein is CASSPSREGYGYTF.

The rearrangement uses TRBV6-1 and TRBJ2-1; perhaps TRBD2 as D (5 bases). CDR1 and CDR2 from the germline V gene are MNHNS and SASEGT. This CDR3 spans 16 amino acids. V was trimmed by 0 bases and J by 0 bases, leaving 9 bases between them. Here the CDR3 reads CASSEAPGSSYNEQFF. The CDR3 DNA reads as TGTGCCAGCAGTGAAGCGCCTGGGAGCTCCTACAATGAGCAGTTCTTC.

The chain has TRBV9 and TRBJ2-2; the D is unclear. The germline V gene encodes CDR1 SGDLS and CDR2 YYNGEE. The CDR3 has 15 amino acids. The germline V and J ends were trimmed by 0 bases and 1 base, with 7 bases remaining between them. CDR3 DNA: TGTGCCAGCAGCGTAGCGGTCCAGAACACCGGGGAGCTGTTTTTT. Amino acid sequence: CASSVAVQNTGELFF.

CDR3 protein: CASSLGLGGEQYF. The CDR3 DNA follows: TGTGCCAGCAGCTTAGGACTCGGTGGGGAGCAGTACTTC. The chain combines TRBV11-2 with TRBJ2-7; D unresolved. CDR1 is SGHAT, CDR2 FQNNGV, per germline. The CDR3 extends over 13 amino acids. V lost 1 base and J 7 bases, leaving 11 bases between the germline ends.

This clone was recorded only once. DNA of the CDR3: TGTGCCAGCAGCTTGGGGCAGGGGGCGAACACTGAAGCTTTCTTT. Translation gives CASSLGQGANTEAFF. The V gene is TRBV5-6, the J gene TRBJ1-1, with 8 bases lining up with TRBD1. From germline, CDR1 is SGHDT and CDR2 YYEEEE. The CDR3 is 15 amino acids. Germline trimming cut 0 bases from V and 1 base from J; bases unmatched to any gene: 2. Drawing the rest from reference TRBV5-6 and TRBJ1-1, the complete variable domain is DAGVTQSPTHLIKTRGQQVTLRCSPKSGHDTVSWYQQALGQGPQFIFQYYEEEERQRGNFPDRFSGHQFPNYSSELNVNALLLGDSALYLCASSLGQGANTEAFFGQGTRLTVV.

This chain uses TRBV15 with TRBJ2-3; 10 bases map to TRBD2. Germline lookup yields CDR1 LNHNV and CDR2 YYDKDF (reference sequence). This CDR3 has 17 residues. V trimming: 0 bases; J trimming: 2 bases; junction bases outside the gene matches: 5. The CDR3 loop is CATSREASGRFTDTQYF. The CDR3 bases are TGTGCCACCAGCAGAGAGGCTAGCGGGAGATTCACAGATACGCAGTATTTT. The full variable domain, rest sourced from reference TRBV15 and TRBJ2-3, is DAMVIQNPRYQVTQFGKPVTLSCSQTLNHNVMYWYQQKSSQAPKLLFHYYDKDFNNEADTPDNFQSRRPNTSFCFLDIRSPGLGDTAMYLCATSREASGRFTDTQYFGPGTRLTVL.

This clone came up once. V usage is TRBV5-1 and J usage is TRBJ2-5, with 9 bases fitting TRBD1. CDR1 SGHRS and CDR2 YFSETQ come from the germline V gene. J was trimmed by 3 bases and V by 0 bases; bases with no gene match: 9. The CDR3 runs to 17 residues. The CDR3 protein is CASSLEGQGGSKETQYF. DNA for the CDR3: TGCGCCAGCAGCTTGGAGGGACAGGGTGGTTCGAAAGAGACCCAGTACTTC.

V and J are TRBV10-3 and TRBJ1-1; the D gene is possibly TRBD1 (6 bases). The CDR3 contains 13 residues. Germline CDR1 and CDR2: ENHRY and SYGVKD. V gave up 7 bases and J gave up 3 bases, with 12 bases separating them. CDR3 coding DNA: TGTGCCATCAAACAGGGTCTGGACACTGAAGCTTTCTTT. Its protein is CAIKQGLDTEAFF.